This T cell receptor (beta chain) originates from a study of T-cell reconstitution after alpha-beta-depleted transplantation in children (TCRdb year 2016). For context, the study as a whole: T-cell immune reconstitution after TCRalphabeta/CD19-depleted allogeneic hematopoietic cell transplantation in children was quantitatively tracked in the study by means of TCR repertoire profiling.

The library was produced with PCR. Data came from an Illumina HiSeq 2500. TCR library preparation used molecular barcoding, with unique molecular identifiers applied to normalize quantification of the TCRbeta repertoire. TCRdb cleaned the public reads at Q25 with fastp, built clones with MiXCR and kept in-frame beta chains. Each entry merges the rows of one CDR3 protein and shows their most common DNA and genes. The sample table contains 110,000 or so distinct CDR3 sequences; only one count was recorded for approximately 6% of them. The ten largest clonotypes hold roughly 25% of the sample. The intended sense of this specimen's treatment or condition label: allogeneic hematopoietic cell transplantation with graft depleted of TCRalphabeta T cells and CD19 B cells. TCRalphabeta/CD19-depleted allogeneic hematopoietic cell grafts were given to the transplant recipients, all of whom were children. The CDR3, cysteine through phenylalanine, is 15 amino acids long. The retained sequence is limited to the CDR3, 45 bases, with the frame set at the first base. The germline V gene supplies CDR1 MNHNS and CDR2 SASEGT. V is reduced by 5 bases and J by 0 bases, leaving a spacing of 11 bases between them.

This clonotype was observed a handful of times. Its specific antigen is unknown. Base qualities are not recorded, but no much larger clone differs from it by a single base. Study-level results and caveats: Hyperexpanded clone frequencies declined over subsequent months; after one year, T-cell counts and TCRbeta diversity were mostly attributed to newly produced T cells. In some patients, the high TCRbeta diversity seen at day 60 was put down to recipient T cells and intrathymic progenitors that had survived conditioning. About two months after transplant, the apparently early recovery of alphabetaT-cell counts reportedly depended on just several hundred clones that had expanded rapidly and came from non-depleted graft cells.

The chain uses TRBV6-1 and TRBJ2-1, and the D gene may be TRBD1, 6 bases matching. This specimen was PBMCs, mostly from graft donor cells, taken 360 days after TCRalphabeta/CD19-depleted stem cell transplant. This TCR came from a male patient aged 2 to 10 who had a stem cell transplant for acute lymphoblastic leukemia, so the T cells may come from the graft donor. The sequenced DNA: TGTGCCAGCAGTCCGACAGGCGACTCCTACAATGAGCAGTTCTTC. This yields the protein CASSPTGDSYNEQFF.